This entry features one T cell receptor (beta chain) sequence. The data stem from a study of blood T cell repertoires in COVID-19. Study at large: Both acute and convalescent COVID-19 samples were obtained from the United States, Italy and Spain.

This CDR3 spans 16 amino acids. Trimming cost V 2 bases and J 5 bases; bases outside gene matches: 9. Germline V gene lookup returns CDR1 SEHNR and CDR2 FQNEAQ (reference sequence). The method was immunoSEQ multiplex PCR; TCRdb's version includes in-frame clones alone and lacks a portion of them. The table has 150,000 to 200,000 clones, around 89% seen once; the top ten hold about 4.5%. Specimen: peripheral blood. The source is a human donor in a cohort sampled during active COVID-19. The chain employs TRBV7-9 and TRBJ2-5, with TRBD1 matching over 9 bases. CDR3 in amino acids: CASSLPDRGVEETQYF. The CDR3 DNA follows: TGTGCCAGCAGCTTACCCGACAGGGGGGTTGAGGAGACCCAGTACTTC. The full variable domain, rest sourced from reference TRBV7-9 and TRBJ2-5, is DTGVSQNPRHKITKRGQNVTFRCDPISEHNRLYWYRQTLGQGPEFLTYFQNEAQLEKSRLLSDRFSAERPKGSFSTLEIQRTEQGDSAMYLCASSLPDRGVEETQYFGPGTRLLVL.